These 14 T cell receptor beta chains were sequenced from one sample in a study of response to subunit inactivated influenza vaccine. MiXCR was run by TCRdb on the RT-PCR reads, yielding one entry per CDR3 protein. This table holds 490,000 or so distinct CDR3 sequences, approximately 7.6% found once. Sequencing used PBMCs from blood, obtained roughly 24 months after vaccination. These receptors originate from a man between 50 and 69 years old who received an inactivated influenza vaccine.

This clonotype was seen ten or more times. This sequence joins TRBV29-1 and TRBJ2-7; D is unclear. This CDR3 region has 12 residues. The germline CDR1 and CDR2 sequences are SQVTM and ANQGSEA. Trimming shortened V by 7 bases and J by 5 bases, and 15 bases separated the two germline ends. DNA for the CDR3: TGCAGCGCCCGGGCCCTTAGGGACGAGCAGTACTTC. It encodes CSARALRDEQYF.

Ten or more counts support this clonotype. The rearrangement links TRBV12-5 to TRBJ2-1; D gene unclear. CDR3 length equals 13 residues. Germline V gene lookup returns CDR1 LGHNT and CDR2 FRNRAP. Trimming removed 2 bases from V and 4 bases from J, with 6 bases in between. The CDR3, as DNA: TGTGCTAGTGGTTTGAACGAGTACAATGAGCAGTTCTTC. This translates into CASGLNEYNEQFF. The full variable domain, rest sourced from reference TRBV12-5 and TRBJ2-1, is DARVTQTPRHKVTEMGQEVTMRCQPILGHNTVFWYRQTMMQGLELLAYFRNRAPLDDSGMPKDRFSAEMPDATLATLKIQPSEPRDSAVYFCASGLNEYNEQFFGPGTRLTVL.

This clonotype appeared many times. The J gene is TRBJ2-2, the V gene TRBV19; 8 nucleotides match TRBD2. With 8 bases clipped from V and 3 bases from J, the junction kept 5 bases outside the gene matches. Germline-derived CDR1 and CDR2 are LNHDA and SQIVND (reference sequence). CDR3 length: 14 amino acids. CDR3 DNA sequence: TGTGCCAGTCAGAACGGGGGGGACACCGGGGAGCTGTTTTTT. Residues: CASQNGGDTGELFF.

This rearrangement joins TRBV27 to TRBJ2-1; a possible D gene is TRBD1 (5 bases). The CDR3 loop spans 14 amino acids. The ends were cut back, 6 bases at V and 8 bases at J, with 17 bases in the middle. Germline CDR1 MNHEY, CDR2 SMNVEV (reference sequence). CDR3 residues: CASRSRTPRDEQFF. The CDR3 DNA reads TGTGCCAGCAGATCCAGGACACCTCGCGATGAGCAGTTCTTC.

DNA of the CDR3: TGTGCCATCACTAAGACTAGCGGGGATGAGCAGTTCTTC. Amino acids: CAITKTSGDEQFF. V and J are TRBV10-3 and TRBJ2-1; 11 bases agree with TRBD2. Trimming took 7 bases from V and 8 from J; bases not matched to a gene: 4. CDR3 length: 13 residues. The V gene's germline CDR1 is ENHRY and CDR2 SYGVKD.

The table lists this clonotype with a few counts. The chain links TRBV6-6 to TRBJ2-1; D is possibly TRBD1 (7 bases). V was pared by 6 bases and J by 4 bases, with 10 bases between. The CDR3 totals 13 residues. Germline V gene lookup returns CDR1 MNHNY and CDR2 SVGAGI (reference sequence). CDR3 nucleotide sequence: TGTGCCAGCAGGCGGGACAGATACAATGAGCAGTTCTTC. It codes for CASRRDRYNEQFF.

The chain combines TRBV29-1 with TRBJ1-1; D may be TRBD1 (6 bases). Per the germline V gene, CDR1 is SQVTM and CDR2 is ANQGSEA. This CDR3 region has 16 residues. Trimming took off 7 bases at V and 0 bases at J, with 21 bases between the two ends. The CDR3 protein is CSAVRRGDWVNTEAFF. CDR3 in DNA: TGCAGCGCTGTCCGCAGGGGCGATTGGGTGAACACTGAAGCTTTCTTT.

This clonotype was detected only a few times. The V gene is TRBV7-2, the J gene TRBJ1-6; 7 nucleotides match TRBD1. The CDR3 extends over 15 amino acids. Germline V CDR1 and CDR2: SGHTA, FQGNSA. J gave up 6 bases and V 1 base, and 3 bases lay outside the gene matches. The CDR3 loop is CASSLDDRVNSPLHF. DNA of the CDR3: TGTGCCAGCAGCTTAGATGACAGGGTTAATTCACCCCTCCACTTT.

This clonotype was picked up a small number of times. The chain recombines TRBV28 with TRBJ2-3; perhaps TRBD2 as D (7 bases). CDR3 length equals 17 residues. V lost 5 bases to trimming and J lost 8 bases, with 26 bases between them. CDR1 and CDR2 (germline): MDHEN, SYDVKM. The CDR3 nucleotides read TGTGCCAGCAGTAAACGTAGACTAGCAGGGGCTCGTGGTACGCAGTATTTT. This translates into CASSKRRLAGARGTQYF. Combining the CDR3 with reference TRBV28 and TRBJ2-3 gives the whole variable domain DVKVTQSSRYLVKRTGEKVFLECVQDMDHENMFWYRQDPGLGLRLIYFSYDVKMKEKGDIPEGYSVSREKKERFSLILESASTNQTSMYLCASSKRRLAGARGTQYFGPGTRLTVL.

This clonotype was found many times. This CDR3 is CSAGTGGIEAFF. For the CDR3, the DNA is TGCAGCGCCGGGACCGGGGGGATTGAGGCTTTCTTT. The chain uses TRBV29-1 and TRBJ1-1; perhaps TRBD1 as D (5 bases). V was clipped by 7 bases and J by 11 bases, with 20 bases between them. Germline CDR1 and CDR2: SQVTM and ANQGSEA. The CDR3 is made up of 12 amino acids.

As for this clonotype: One base away lies a much larger clone, so this may be a sequencing read error. CDR3 loop: CASRSYTSTDTQYF. The CDR3 region has the DNA TGTGCCAGCAGAAGCTATACTAGCACAGATACGCAGTATTTT. The chain links TRBV7-2 to TRBJ2-3; no firm D call. The CDR3 is made up of 14 amino acids. The V gene's germline CDR1 is SGHTA and CDR2 FQGNSA. V was trimmed by 6 bases and J by 0 bases, leaving 10 bases between them.

As DNA, the CDR3 is TGTGCCAGCAGCAGAGGGACAGGCCCGAACACCGGGGAGCTGTTTTTT. Its translation: CASSRGTGPNTGELFF. The chain uses TRBV7-2 and TRBJ2-2; 8 positions match TRBD1. J gave up 0 bases and V 5 bases, and 5 bases lay outside the gene matches. CDR1 is SGHTA and CDR2 is FQGNSA in the germline V gene. This CDR3 has 16 amino acids.

This clonotype was recorded a few times. The rearrangement joins TRBV12-3 or TRBV12-4 to TRBJ1-4; 12 positions match TRBD1. V lost 6 bases to trimming and J lost 5 bases; unmatched junction nucleotides: 13. The CDR3 extends over 18 amino acids. CDR3 DNA: TGTGCCAGCAGCCCGACTCCGGGACAGGGGGCGATAAATGAAAAACTGTTTTTT. As protein: CASSPTPGQGAINEKLFF.

This clonotype was seen at least ten times. The genes are TRBV12-3 or TRBV12-4 and TRBJ2-3; D gene ambiguous. Trimming cost V 3 bases and J 8 bases, with 6 bases left between them. This CDR3 comprises 11 residues. The CDR3 loop is CASSFSGTQYF. The CDR3 bases are TGTGCCAGCAGTTTTTCTGGTACGCAGTATTTT.